This TCR beta chain was documented in a study of T cell repertoires in cytomegalovirus infection. The CDR3 has 15 residues. The V end was cut by 5 bases, the J end by 4 bases, with 15 bases between. Germline-derived CDR1 and CDR2 are MNHGY and SAAAGT. TCRdb fed the reads into MiXCR, producing one record per CDR3 protein. The sample includes 380,000 or so distinct CDR3 sequences, just under 35% of them seen just once. The count of this clonotype is one. Its matching antigen is unknown. The chain joins TRBV6-8 to TRBJ2-1; D possibly corresponds to TRBD2 (6 bases). Source: cultured PBMCs, taken from culture after CMV antigen stimulation. The source is a human donor in good health (CMV status not recorded). Some clones in this sample may be carry-over from other donors' samples. The CDR3 sequence: CASSTPYSGYNEQFF. In DNA form, the CDR3 reads TGTGCCAGCAGTACCCCTTATAGCGGTTACAATGAGCAGTTCTTC.